The 7 T cell receptor beta chains reported below all come from one sample, sequenced in a study of blood T cell repertoires in COVID-19. Sequencing was performed with immunoSEQ multiplex PCR; in TCRdb, only in-frame clones are kept and a portion is missing. The sample has some 100,000 clones, 80% to 90% seen once. Sequencing was done on a sample of peripheral blood. These receptors came from a woman aged 25 to 39 with acute or convalescent COVID-19.

The rearrangement links TRBV12-3 or TRBV12-4 to TRBJ2-2, with 7 bases lining up with TRBD1. Losses at the gene ends were 8 bases for V and 5 bases for J; bases not matched to a gene: 5. The CDR3 covers 13 residues. DNA of the CDR3: TGTGCCAGCCTGACGGACAGGACCGGGGAGCTGTTTTTT. It translates to CASLTDRTGELFF.

V is TRBV11-2 and J is TRBJ1-6; a weak D match, TRBD1 (6 bases). The CDR3 runs 14 residues. Germline CDR1 reads SGHAT; CDR2 reads FQNNGV. Trimming removed 4 bases at V and 4 bases at J, with 8 bases between. The DNA of the CDR3 is TGTGCCAGCAGCTCCGGACAGTATAATTCACCCCTCCACTTT. Its protein product is CASSSGQYNSPLHF.

This chain uses TRBV6-5 with TRBJ1-2; 9 bases are shared with TRBD1. The germline V gene encodes CDR1 MNHEY and CDR2 SVGAGI. The CDR3 has 15 amino acids. The V gene end was trimmed by 2 bases and the J gene end by 6 bases; junction bases not matched to a gene: 7. The DNA of the CDR3 is TGTGCCAGCAGTTACCGCTCAACAGGGGGCGATGGCTACACCTTC. Protein product: CASSYRSTGGDGYTF.

This chain joins TRBV28 and TRBJ1-5; D is ambiguous. Per the germline V gene, CDR1 is MDHEN and CDR2 is SYDVKM. The CDR3 length is 15 residues. The V end lost 5 bases, the J end lost 5 bases, and 16 bases lay between the germline ends. The CDR3 bases are TGTGCCAGCAGTCCCGCGGTCGGACTCCATCAGCCCCAGCATTTT. It codes for CASSPAVGLHQPQHF.

CDR3 nucleotide sequence: TGTGCCAGCAGCTTGTCGGGACAGTACGGGGAGCTGTTTTTT. It codes for CASSLSGQYGELFF. This chain uses TRBV7-3 with TRBJ2-2, with TRBD1 matching 7 bases. CDR1 and CDR2 (germline): SGHTA, FQGTGA. The CDR3 consists of 14 residues. Trimming removed 3 bases from V and 7 bases from J; junction bases left unmatched: 5.

This sequence joins TRBV6-5 and TRBJ1-6, with D maybe TRBD1 (5 bases). Trimming shortened V by 7 bases and J by 7 bases, and 11 bases separated the two germline ends. CDR3 length equals 13 residues. Germline V gene data show CDR1 as MNHEY and CDR2 as SVGAGI. This chain's CDR3 is CASTRGENSPLHF. In nucleotides, the CDR3 is TGTGCCAGCACCCGGGGGGAGAATTCACCCCTCCACTTT.

The chain has TRBV18 and TRBJ1-5; D is undetermined. This CDR3 contains 15 residues. The V end was cut by 2 bases, the J end by 4 bases, with 12 bases between. Germline values: CDR1 KGHSH, CDR2 LQKENI. This chain's CDR3 is CASSPEGVVNQPQHF. CDR3 in DNA: TGTGCCAGCTCACCAGAGGGTGTTGTGAATCAGCCCCAGCATTTT.